Each of the 5 T cell receptor beta chains below was sequenced from the same sample in a study of blood T cell repertoires in COVID-19. The repertoire was sequenced with immunoSEQ multiplex PCR; TCRdb's copy has only in-frame clones and lacks some. Altogether approximately 340,000 clones are present, about 86% being singletons, with the ten largest covering 3%. Sequencing used peripheral blood. The receptors come from a man under 40 with active or convalescent COVID-19.

This clone was counted once. This sequence joins TRBV5-8 and TRBJ1-1; 8 bases are shared with TRBD1. Per germline, CDR1 SGHTS and CDR2 YDEGEE. The ends lost 2 bases at V and 0 bases at J; junction bases unmatched: 9. The CDR3 is 17 residues long. The DNA of the CDR3 is TGTGCCAGCAGCTTTCTAAGGACAGGGAGTATGAACACTGAAGCTTTCTTT. Translation gives CASSFLRTGSMNTEAFF.

The V and J genes are TRBV5-5 and TRBJ1-2; D is uncertain. Germline CDR1 SGHKS, CDR2 YYEKEE (reference sequence). CDR3 length equals 12 residues. With 4 bases removed from V and 8 bases from J, the gap between germline ends came to 12 bases. The CDR3 loop reads CASSPETKGYTF. DNA of the CDR3: TGTGCCAGCAGCCCGGAAACTAAGGGCTACACCTTC.

The V gene is TRBV6-6, the J gene TRBJ2-5, with D perhaps matching TRBD2 (6 bases). Trimming pared 0 bases from V and 2 bases from J, leaving 10 bases between. Germline V CDR1 and CDR2: MNHNY, SVGAGI (reference sequence). The CDR3 contains 15 residues. The CDR3 nucleotides are TGTGCCAGCAGTTACTCAGGACTACAACAAGAGACCCAGTACTTC. This codes for CASSYSGLQQETQYF.

The chain recombines TRBV27 with TRBJ1-1; 10 bases map to TRBD1. This CDR3 comprises 19 residues. Germline-derived CDR1 and CDR2 are MNHEY and SMNVEV (reference sequence). V shed 4 bases and J 4 bases; nucleotides not matched to a gene: 18. CDR3 sequence reads: CASSSPLVPGQGKGTEAFF. The CDR3 region has the DNA TGTGCCAGCAGTTCACCCCTAGTCCCGGGACAGGGGAAGGGCACTGAAGCTTTCTTT.

V is TRBV29-1 and J is TRBJ2-7; D unclear. Germline CDR1 is SQVTM and CDR2 is ANQGSEA. This CDR3 has 16 amino acids. V was trimmed by 3 bases and J by 2 bases, leaving 20 bases between them. The CDR3 protein is CSVDKNVSGGPYEQYF. The CDR3 DNA follows: TGCAGCGTTGATAAGAACGTTTCCGGTGGGCCCTACGAGCAGTACTTC.